This is a list of T cell receptor beta chains from one sample in a study of T cells generated in artificial thymic organoids. TCRdb ran MiXCR on the 5' RACE reads and lists one entry per CDR3 protein. This sample has 7,500 to 9,000 distinct CDR3 sequences, with 20% to 30% found just once. The antigens of these receptors remain unknown. The specimen sequenced was naive CD8+ T cells grown in artificial thymic organoids from cord blood stem and progenitor cells. The receptors here all came from a human donor who gave cord blood stem cells for thymic organoid culture, a cardiac surgery patient who gave postnatal thymus, or a blood donor (not recorded which). Both conserved end residues are part of each CDR3. The D gene is left open where the match is weak. The listing skips clone size in some rows; elsewhere it reads once, few, many or a size class.

medium-sized	-	TRBV4-3	TRBJ1-2	CASSRRRYSNYGYTF	TGCGCCAGCAGCCGCCGACGGTATTCTAACTATGGCTACACCTTC
medium-sized	-	TRBV5-1	TRBJ2-7	CASSPYGLRQYF	TGCGCCAGCAGCCCCTACGGACTCAGGCAGTACTTC
-	-	TRBV12-3/TRBV12-4	TRBJ2-3	CASSFTGATDTQYF	TGTGCCAGCAGTTTTACGGGGGCAACAGATACGCAGTATTTT
medium-sized	-	TRBV11-2	TRBJ2-2	CASSQGCTGELFF	TGTGCCAGCAGCCAAGGGTGTACCGGGGAGCTGTTTTTT
medium-sized	TRBD1	TRBV4-3	TRBJ2-7	CASTPGTGSYEQYF	TGCGCCAGCACCCCCGGGACAGGCTCCTACGAGCAGTACTTC
medium-sized	-	TRBV4-2	TRBJ2-5	CASSRWGASILGETQYF	TGTGCCAGCAGCCGCTGGGGAGCATCCATTCTAGGGGAGACCCAGTACTTC
-	-	TRBV7-2	TRBJ1-5	CANSLGSRSNQPQHF	TGTGCCAACAGCTTAGGGTCCAGGAGCAATCAGCCCCAGCATTTT
medium-sized	-	TRBV7-6	TRBJ1-6	CASSLEGGYNSPLHF	TGTGCCAGCAGCTTAGAAGGCGGCTATAATTCACCCCTCCACTTT
medium-sized	-	TRBV4-1	TRBJ2-1	CASSSPGREQFF	TGCGCCAGCAGCAGTCCGGGGCGAGAGCAGTTCTTC
medium-sized	-	TRBV20-1	TRBJ1-2	CSARDRGHGYTF	TGCAGTGCTAGAGACAGGGGACATGGCTACACCTTC
few	-	TRBV4-1	TRBJ2-7	CASSLRAPGTYEQYF	TGCGCCAGCAGCCTCCGAGCACCGGGGACCTACGAGCAGTACTTC
few	-	TRBV5-1	TRBJ2-7	CASTPGAGFFPLYEQYF	TGCGCCAGCACACCCGGGGCAGGGTTCTTCCCCCTCTACGAGCAGTACTTC
medium-sized	-	TRBV4-3	TRBJ1-2	CASSQGVNYGYTF	TGCGCCAGCAGCCAAGGGGTGAACTATGGCTACACCTTC
-	-	TRBV4-1	TRBJ2-7	CASSQVWEGVNYEQYF	TGCGCCAGCAGCCAAGTTTGGGAGGGGGTAAACTACGAGCAGTACTTC
medium-sized	-	TRBV29-1	TRBJ2-7	CSVEENSPYEQYF	TGCAGCGTTGAAGAAAACAGTCCCTACGAGCAGTACTTC
few	TRBD1	TRBV5-1	TRBJ2-4	CASSRVVVRTGLKNIQYF	TGCGCCAGCAGCCGCGTAGTCGTTCGGACAGGTCTCAAAAACATTCAGTACTTC
few	-	TRBV10-2	TRBJ2-6	CASRRSGANVLTF	TGCGCCAGCAGAAGGTCTGGGGCCAACGTCCTGACTTTC
medium-sized	-	TRBV5-1	TRBJ2-4	CASSPGLLGTKNIQYF	TGCGCCAGCAGCCCGGGCCTCCTCGGAACCAAAAACATTCAGTACTTC
medium-sized	TRBD1	TRBV7-2	TRBJ2-1	CASSAAAGGDEQFF	TGTGCCAGCAGTGCTGCGGCAGGGGGTGATGAGCAGTTCTTC
few	TRBD2	TRBV2	TRBJ2-1	CASSEKRGPEQFF	TGTGCCAGCAGTGAAAAGCGGGGTCCCGAGCAGTTCTTC
-	-	TRBV4-2	TRBJ2-7	CASSQDRAGASYEQYF	TGTGCCAGCAGCCAAGATCGGGCAGGGGCGTCCTACGAGCAGTACTTC
-	-	TRBV5-1	TRBJ1-2	CASSRGGFYGYTF	TGCGCCAGCAGCCGGGGCGGGTTCTATGGCTACACCTTC
-	-	TRBV4-1	TRBJ1-1	CASSQKIRCGTEAFF	TGCGCCAGCAGCCAAAAGATTAGGTGTGGGACTGAAGCTTTCTTT